Listed here are 18 T cell receptor beta chains from one sample, sequenced in a study of vaccination effects on CD4 cells after COVID-19. Subsequent to a culture period of 10 to 11 days, CD4+ T cells were isolated. Which antigens these TCRs recognize remains unknown. Method: immunoSEQ multiplex PCR; TCRdb's copy keeps in-frame clones and lacks some. Among roughly 50,000 clones listed, over 50% were seen once. Sequencing was performed on CD4+ T cells from PBMCs cultured without peptide, taken before COVID-19 vaccination. These receptors were collected from a human donor who received a COVID-19 vaccine.

The chain employs TRBV10-3 and TRBJ2-5; D possibly corresponds to TRBD2 (6 bases). CDR1 and CDR2 (germline): ENHRY, SYGVKD. The CDR3 sequence is 13 residues long. V lost 4 bases and J lost 5, with 11 bases in between. CDR3 region: CAISGLGGETQYF. CDR3 in DNA: TGTGCCATCAGTGGCCTTGGAGGGGAGACCCAGTACTTC.

The CDR3 loop is CASSLAGSRTYEQYF. The CDR3 DNA reads TGTGCCAGCAGCTTAGCCGGGAGCCGCACATACGAGCAGTACTTC. The J gene is TRBJ2-7, the V gene TRBV7-9; a weak D match, TRBD2 (6 bases). The CDR3 is 15 amino acids. Trimming stripped 0 bases from V and 4 bases from J, with 13 bases between. Looked up from germline, CDR1 is SEHNR and CDR2 is FQNEAQ (reference sequence).

A single count supports this clone. This chain uses TRBV5-6 with TRBJ2-1; D is unclear. Germline CDR1 is SGHDT and CDR2 is YYEEEE. V lost 4 bases and J 10 bases, leaving 12 bases between the germline ends. The CDR3 is 12 amino acids. This chain's CDR3 is CASSRSNAEQFF. The DNA of the CDR3 is TGTGCCAGCAGCCGAAGCAATGCAGAGCAGTTCTTC.

The chain is built from TRBV18 and TRBJ2-1, with 9 nucleotides matching TRBD2. CDR1 KGHSH and CDR2 LQKENI come from the germline V gene. V was pared by 3 bases and J by 4 bases, with 10 bases of the junction left unmatched. The CDR3 consists of 17 residues. DNA of the CDR3: TGTGCCAGCTCACCCATCCAGGGACTAGCTGATTACAATGAGCAGTTCTTC. Translation: CASSPIQGLADYNEQFF.

This clone was counted once. This sequence joins TRBV29-1 and TRBJ2-1; 8 nucleotides agree with TRBD2. The CDR3 is 13 amino acids. The germline V gene encodes CDR1 SQVTM and CDR2 ANQGSEA. V lost 5 bases to trimming and J lost 9 bases; unmatched junction nucleotides: 9. This CDR3 is CSVRIAGPGEQFF. CDR3 in DNA: TGCAGCGTTCGGATAGCGGGGCCGGGTGAGCAGTTCTTC.

V is TRBV30 and J is TRBJ2-3; 7 positions match TRBD1. CDR1 GTSNPN and CDR2 SVGIG come from the germline V gene (reference sequence). Trimming removed 2 bases from V and 6 bases from J; junction bases left unmatched: 8. This CDR3 has 14 residues. CDR3 sequence reads: CAWSKGAGLDTQYF. The CDR3 nucleotides are TGTGCCTGGAGTAAGGGGGCAGGTCTCGATACGCAGTATTTT.

The chain is built from TRBV7-2 and TRBJ1-2; a possible D gene is TRBD1 (5 bases). The length of the CDR3 is 16 residues. Germline V gene data show CDR1 as SGHTA and CDR2 as FQGNSA. V lost 2 bases, J lost 2 bases, and 15 bases lay in between. The CDR3 loop is CASSLPPGKVNYGYTF. The CDR3 bases are TGTGCCAGCAGCTTACCCCCAGGGAAGGTGAACTATGGCTACACCTTC.

This chain links TRBV6-6 with TRBJ1-3; possibly TRBD1 for D (5 bases). The CDR3 length is 18 residues. V was cut by 5 bases and J by 0 bases, with 20 bases left in between. Germline V gene sequence: CDR1 MNHNY, CDR2 SVGAGI (reference sequence). CDR3: CASSPAYGRVNSGNTIYF. DNA of the CDR3: TGTGCCAGCAGTCCCGCGTACGGCAGGGTGAACTCTGGAAACACCATATATTTT.

The V gene is TRBV30, the J gene TRBJ1-2; D is ambiguous. This CDR3 spans 8 amino acids. Germline-derived CDR1 and CDR2 are GTSNPN and SVGIG (reference sequence). V lost 5 bases, J lost 8 bases, and 3 bases lay in between. In DNA form, the CDR3 reads TGTGCCTGGGGAGGCTACACCTTC. Translation gives CAWGGYTF. Full variable domain (rest looked up from reference TRBV30 and TRBJ1-2): SQTIHQWPATLVQPVGSPLSLECTVEGTSNPNLYWYRQAAGRGLQLLFYSVGIGQISSEVPQNLSASRPQDRQFILSSKKLLLSDSGFYLCAWGGYTFGSGTRLTVV.

V usage is TRBV6-2 or TRBV6-3 and J usage is TRBJ2-3, with 8 bases lining up with TRBD2. V gave up 6 bases and J gave up 6 bases; unmatched junction bases: 8. Germline CDR1 reads MNHEY; CDR2 reads SVGEGT. CDR3 length equals 14 residues. The CDR3 DNA follows: TGTGCCAGCAGCGCGGGGGGCCCATGGGATACGCAGTATTTT. Translation: CASSAGGPWDTQYF.

This clone appeared once. This chain connects TRBV19 to TRBJ2-3; 13 bases match TRBD2. Trimming cost V 3 bases and J 8 bases; bases outside gene matches: 2. This CDR3 comprises 14 residues. CDR1 is LNHDA, CDR2 SQIVND, per germline (reference sequence). CDR3 region: CASSMGLAGSTQYF. The CDR3 DNA follows: TGTGCCAGTAGTATGGGACTAGCGGGGAGTACGCAGTATTTT. Variable domain in full (rest from reference TRBV19 and TRBJ2-3): DGGITQSPKYLFRKEGQNVTLSCEQNLNHDAMYWYRQDPGQGLRLIYYSQIVNDFQKGDIAEGYSVSREKKESFPLTVTSAQKNPTAFYLCASSMGLAGSTQYFGPGTRLTVL.

This clone is labeled as medium-sized. This sample also contains other DNA sequences that code for the same CDR3. The chain employs TRBV7-2 and TRBJ2-2; D not certain. The CDR3 has 12 amino acids. V lost 4 bases and J lost 3, with 3 bases in between. Germline loops: CDR1 SGHTA, CDR2 FQGNSA. The CDR3 DNA reads TGTGCCAGCAGCTCGGACACCGGGGAGCTGTTTTTT. Protein sequence: CASSSDTGELFF.

Only one count was recorded for this clone. This rearrangement joins TRBV5-1 to TRBJ1-1; 10 bases align to TRBD1. The CDR3 sequence is 12 residues long. After removal of 4 bases from V and 10 bases from J, the junction contained 4 bases not matched to a gene. CDR1 SGHRS and CDR2 YFSETQ come from the germline V gene. CDR3 nucleotide sequence: TGCGCCAGCAGCATAGGACAGGGGGGAGCTTTCTTT. Translation: CASSIGQGGAFF.

The chain joins TRBV7-2 to TRBJ2-7, with D possibly being TRBD1 or TRBD2 (6 bases each). CDR1 and CDR2 from the germline V gene are SGHTA and FQGNSA. V was pared by 4 bases and J by 2 bases, with 15 bases between. This CDR3 region has 15 residues. The CDR3 nucleotides read TGTGCCAGCAGCTCACGGGGGCGGGGCCCCTACGAGCAGTACTTC. Its translation: CASSSRGRGPYEQYF. Variable domain in full (rest from reference TRBV7-2 and TRBJ2-7): GAGVSQSPSNKVTEKGKDVELRCDPISGHTALYWYRQSLGQGLEFLIYFQGNSAPDKSGLPSDRFSAERTGGSVSTLTIQRTQQEDSAVYLCASSSRGRGPYEQYFGPGTRLTVT.

The gene calls are TRBV7-2 and TRBJ1-5; D unresolved. This CDR3 is 13 amino acids long. Per the germline V gene, CDR1 is SGHTA and CDR2 is FQGNSA. V dropped 5 bases and J dropped 0 bases, with 5 bases sitting between them. CDR3 sequence: CASSINSNQPQHF. CDR3 coding DNA: TGTGCCAGCAGCATTAATAGCAATCAGCCCCAGCATTTT.

This chain uses TRBV6-1 with TRBJ1-2; tentatively, D is TRBD1 (6 bases). From germline, CDR1 is MNHNS and CDR2 SASEGT. The CDR3 covers 13 residues. Trimming cost V 1 base and J 8 bases, with 11 bases left between them. CDR3 loop: CASSEVNREGYTF. CDR3 DNA: TGTGCCAGCAGTGAAGTTAACAGGGAAGGCTACACCTTC.

The chain recombines TRBV5-5 with TRBJ2-6; maybe TRBD2 (6 bases). The germline V and J ends were trimmed by 0 bases and 0 bases, with 10 bases remaining between them. Germline-derived CDR1 and CDR2 are SGHKS and YYEKEE (reference sequence). The CDR3 is made up of 17 amino acids. The CDR3 region is CASSLAVGSSGANVLTF. The DNA of the CDR3 is TGTGCCAGCAGCTTGGCCGTCGGGAGCTCTGGGGCCAACGTCCTGACTTTC.

This clone was counted a few times. The chain couples TRBV5-1 to TRBJ2-1; 11 nucleotides match TRBD1. The trim removed 2 bases at V and 1 base at J, leaving 11 bases unmatched. The CDR3 loop spans 19 amino acids. CDR1 and CDR2 from the germline V gene are SGHRS and YFSETQ. In DNA, the CDR3 is TGCGCCAGCAGCTTAGTTGGACAGGGGGCGCTTAAATCCTACAATGAGCAGTTCTTC. This gives the protein CASSLVGQGALKSYNEQFF.